This T cell receptor beta chain was captured in a study of blood T cell repertoires in COVID-19. Study at large: Sources were T cells, B-cell-depleted T cells, or PBMCs; the material itself was cDNA or gDNA.

TCRdb's copy holds only in-frame clones and misses some; the assay was immunoSEQ multiplex PCR. The sample includes 300,000 or so clones, more than 80% of them seen just once. Participants reported their clinical history, and cohort assignment relied on those reports. The germline CDR1 and CDR2 sequences are SGHRS and YFSETQ. The V and J ends lost 2 bases and 1 base, in that order; junction bases with no gene match: 3. The CDR3 has 15 residues. This chain uses TRBV5-1 with TRBJ2-3; 8 bases line up with TRBD1. The origin of this receptor is a woman aged 25 to 39 who had recovered from COVID-19. The sequencing sample was made of PBMCs or T cells enriched from blood (not recorded which). CDR3 loop: CASSFSGGGTDTQYF. CDR3 coding DNA: TGCGCCAGCAGCTTTTCAGGGGGCGGCACAGATACGCAGTATTTT.